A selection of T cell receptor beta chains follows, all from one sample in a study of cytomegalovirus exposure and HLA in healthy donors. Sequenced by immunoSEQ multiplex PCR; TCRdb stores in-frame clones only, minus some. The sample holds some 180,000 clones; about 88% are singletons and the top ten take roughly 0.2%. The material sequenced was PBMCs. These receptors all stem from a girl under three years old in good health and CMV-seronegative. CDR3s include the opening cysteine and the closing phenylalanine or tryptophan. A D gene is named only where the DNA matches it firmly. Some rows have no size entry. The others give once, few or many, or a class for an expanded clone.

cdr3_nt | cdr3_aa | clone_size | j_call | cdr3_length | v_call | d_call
TGTGCCAGCAGCCCCCGATACGAGGCCGATTCCGGGGAGCTGTTTTTT | CASSPRYEADSGELFF | . | TRBJ2-2 | 16 | TRBV7-2 | .
TGTGCCAGCAGTTTATCACCCGGAGCTAGTTTATCCAATGAGCAGTTCTTC | CASSLSPGASLSNEQFF | . | TRBJ2-1 | 17 | TRBV27 | .
TGTGCCAGCAGCCGAGTTAGGGGGACGGACACTGAAGCTTTCTTT | CASSRVRGTDTEAFF | . | TRBJ1-1 | 15 | TRBV4-2 | .
TGTGCCAGCAGTGGGTCACTAGCAGCCCAGTACTTC | CASSGSLAAQYF | . | TRBJ2-5 | 12 | TRBV6-1 | .
TGTGCCAGCAGCTTGGTAGCGGGAGAAGAGACCCAGTACTTC | CASSLVAGEETQYF | once | TRBJ2-5 | 14 | TRBV5-4 | TRBD2
TGTGCCAGCAGTGATCTTTCAGGCTACACAGATACGCAGTATTTT | CASSDLSGYTDTQYF | . | TRBJ2-3 | 15 | TRBV2 | .
TGCAGCGTTGACGAGACAGATATCTCTGGAAACACCATATATTTT | CSVDETDISGNTIYF | few | TRBJ1-3 | 15 | TRBV29-1 | .
TGTGCCTGGAGTTACACATACGAGCAGTACTTC | CAWSYTYEQYF | . | TRBJ2-7 | 11 | TRBV30 | .
TGCAGCGCGCGTACAGGGTCTGGGGCCAACGTCCTGACTTTC | CSARTGSGANVLTF | . | TRBJ2-6 | 14 | TRBV29-1 | .
TGTGCCAGCAGCTCCCGGCTGGACAGGTCGGCTAATTCACCCCTCCACTTT | CASSSRLDRSANSPLHF | few | TRBJ1-6 | 17 | TRBV11-2 | TRBD1
TGTGCCAGCAGAAAGACTAGTTTAACGGCTACGCAGTATTTT | CASRKTSLTATQYF | . | TRBJ2-3 | 14 | TRBV2 | .
TGCGCCAGCAGCTTGTATCCCCCGAGCTCTGGAAACACCATATATTTT | CASSLYPPSSGNTIYF | . | TRBJ1-3 | 16 | TRBV5-1 | .
TGTGCCAGTAGTATCCACAGGGAACGGGGCTACACCTTC | CASSIHRERGYTF | . | TRBJ1-2 | 13 | TRBV19 | .
TGTGCCAGCAGTCCCGGTTCCGGGGAGCTGTTTTTT | CASSPGSGELFF | . | TRBJ2-2 | 12 | TRBV6-5 | .
TGTGCCAGCAGTCCGACCGGGACAGAGTCCGGGAATGGCTACACCTTC | CASSPTGTESGNGYTF | . | TRBJ1-2 | 16 | TRBV9 | TRBD1
TGTGCCACCAGCAGGGCAGGGCCCCGAGTTGGCGAGCAGTACTTC | CATSRAGPRVGEQYF | once | TRBJ2-7 | 15 | TRBV15 | .
TGTGCTAGTGGTTTGGAGAGCGGATACAATGAGCAGTTCTTC | CASGLESGYNEQFF | . | TRBJ2-1 | 14 | TRBV12-5 | .
TGCGCCAGCAGCTTCCGACAGGGGGCCCACAATGAGCAGTTCTTC | CASSFRQGAHNEQFF | . | TRBJ2-1 | 15 | TRBV5-1 | TRBD1
TGCGCCAGCAGCTGGACTAGCGGGGGGGAGCAGTACTTC | CASSWTSGGEQYF | once | TRBJ2-5 | 13 | TRBV5-1 | TRBD2
TGTGCCAGCAGCTTGCAGGGGGCGTATGGCTACACCTTC | CASSLQGAYGYTF | . | TRBJ1-2 | 13 | TRBV5-6 | TRBD1
TGTGCCAGCAGCTTAAATGGGAGGGCCATCGGAGATACGCAGTATTTT | CASSLNGRAIGDTQYF | . | TRBJ2-3 | 16 | TRBV7-3 | TRBD2
TGTGCCAGCAGCTTAAACTTCCGGGGGGCTGAGGGAGATACGCAGTATTTT | CASSLNFRGAEGDTQYF | once | TRBJ2-3 | 17 | TRBV7-3 | .
TGTGCCAGCAGCGCCGGGGGAAATTCACCCCTCCACTTT | CASSAGGNSPLHF | . | TRBJ1-6 | 13 | TRBV11-2 | .
TGTGCCAGCAGCTTAGGATTGGTAGCTTTGAACGAGCAGTACTTC | CASSLGLVALNEQYF | . | TRBJ2-7 | 15 | TRBV11-3 | .
TGTGCCAGCAGCTTCCAGGGAACTAACGAGCAGTACTTC | CASSFQGTNEQYF | . | TRBJ2-7 | 13 | TRBV11-3 | .
TGTGCCAGCAGCCAGGCTTTCACAGGGCCATCCTACGAGCAGTACTTC | CASSQAFTGPSYEQYF | . | TRBJ2-7 | 16 | TRBV7-9 | .
TGTGCCAGCAGCTTATTACTAGCGGGAGTTACCGGGGAGCTGTTTTTT | CASSLLLAGVTGELFF | . | TRBJ2-2 | 16 | TRBV7-2 | TRBD2
TGCGCCAGCAGCCCTAGGACAGGGACTAACTATGGCTACACCTTC | CASSPRTGTNYGYTF | . | TRBJ1-2 | 15 | TRBV4-1 | TRBD1
TGCGCCAGCAGCCACGACCGGGACTCGTCATTCGGCAACTATGGCTACACCTTC | CASSHDRDSSFGNYGYTF | once | TRBJ1-2 | 18 | TRBV4-1 | .
TGTGCCAGTAGTATAACGGGGGGGCAGGGTACGCAGTATTTT | CASSITGGQGTQYF | . | TRBJ2-3 | 14 | TRBV19 | TRBD2
TGTGCCAGCGCGTCCACCGGGACACTTAGCTACGAGCAGTACTTC | CASASTGTLSYEQYF | . | TRBJ2-7 | 15 | TRBV6-1 | .
TGTGCCAGCAGCCCTACCCTGGACAGGGTAGGGAGGGAGCAGTACTTC | CASSPTLDRVGREQYF | once | TRBJ2-7 | 16 | TRBV9 | TRBD1
TGCGCCAGCAGCCATCCTTTGACAAGTAACTATGGCTACACCTTC | CASSHPLTSNYGYTF | . | TRBJ1-2 | 15 | TRBV4-1 | .